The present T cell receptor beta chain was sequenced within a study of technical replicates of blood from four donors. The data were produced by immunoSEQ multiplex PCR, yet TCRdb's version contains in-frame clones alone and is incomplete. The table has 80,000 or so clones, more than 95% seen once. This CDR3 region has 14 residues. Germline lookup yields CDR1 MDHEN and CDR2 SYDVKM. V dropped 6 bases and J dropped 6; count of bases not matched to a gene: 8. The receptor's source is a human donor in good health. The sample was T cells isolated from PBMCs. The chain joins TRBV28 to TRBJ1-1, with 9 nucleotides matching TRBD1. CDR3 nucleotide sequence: TGTGCCAGCAGATCCACAGGGGGCGCTTCTGAAGCTTTCTTT. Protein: CASRSTGGASEAFF. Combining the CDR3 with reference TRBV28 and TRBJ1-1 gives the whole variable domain DVKVTQSSRYLVKRTGEKVFLECVQDMDHENMFWYRQDPGLGLRLIYFSYDVKMKEKGDIPEGYSVSREKKERFSLILESASTNQTSMYLCASRSTGGASEAFFGQGTRLTVV.